The clone carrying this T cell receptor (beta chain) was detected only a few times. Its antigen is not identified. The sample is drawn from a study of shared clonotypes between healthy human individuals. Findings and caveats of the study: Represented diversity (both genetic and exposure-history) was limited by the small number of donors.

Germline V gene data show CDR1 as SQVTM and CDR2 as ANQGSEA. Trimming shortened V by 6 bases and J by 5 bases, and 17 bases separated the two germline ends. CDR3 length equals 14 residues. PCR replicates performed on unsorted PBMC used approximately 310 ng DNA, 30,000 or so T cell genomes. Repertoires were generated with immunoSEQ multiplex PCR, while TCRdb's copy carries only in-frame clones and drops some. Among about 500,000 clones listed, over 60% were seen once. The chain joins TRBV29-1 to TRBJ1-5; D remains ambiguous. This receptor was identified in a woman aged 40 to 50 in good health. Some clones in this sample may be carry-over from other donors' samples. Sequencing input: PBMCs. The CDR3 DNA follows: TGCAGCGTGTCGTTGTCAAGTTCAGATCAGCCCCAGCATTTT. This gives the protein CSVSLSSSDQPQHF.